This T cell receptor (beta chain) originates from a study of T cell repertoires in cytomegalovirus infection. Study-wide results and caveats: Within the response measured ex vivo, HLA-C-restricted CMV-specific TCR beta clonotypes were dominant.

This clonotype was counted a few times. Its antigen is still unknown. CDR3 length equals 16 residues. Germline V gene lookup returns CDR1 LGHDT and CDR2 YNNKEL (reference sequence). J lost 4 bases, V lost 1 base, and 5 bases had no gene match. MiXCR, run by TCRdb on the reads, gives a single entry per CDR3 protein. The profile covers hundreds of thousands of distinct CDR3 sequences, with around 11% appearing a single time and about a tenth taken by the ten largest. The sequence was collected from a human donor in good health (CMV status not recorded). Some clones in this sample may be carry-over from other donors' samples. Sequencing used PBMCs. This chain uses TRBV3-1 with TRBJ2-2; 8 bases match TRBD1. CDR3: CASSQVDRVATGELFF. The DNA of the CDR3 is TGTGCCAGCAGCCAAGTGGACAGGGTGGCCACCGGGGAGCTGTTTTTT.